The entry below gives a single TCR beta chain sequence along with its context. Germline-derived CDR1 and CDR2 are MNHEY and SVGAGI. V lost 5 bases and J lost 1, with 15 bases in between. The CDR3 covers 15 residues. This entry is derived from a study of blood T cell repertoires in COVID-19. The overall study: COVID-19 samples, acute and convalescent, were from the United States, Italy and Spain. Sample material is recorded as cDNA or gDNA derived from T cells, B-cell-depleted T cells, or PBMCs.

Authors' data handling: Reference gene primers were amplified, and this amplification served to estimate nucleated cell counts. The repertoire was sequenced with immunoSEQ multiplex PCR; TCRdb's copy has only in-frame clones and lacks some. D and trimming come from the DNA, and the V and J calls and clone size come from that table. The sample has more than 90,000 clones, roughly 86% seen once. Sequenced material: peripheral blood. The V gene is TRBV6-5, the J gene TRBJ2-7; D might be TRBD2 (6 bases). This receptor was taken from a woman younger than 45 with acute or convalescent COVID-19. The CDR3 sequence: CASSMGLWGSYEQYF. CDR3 in DNA: TGTGCCAGCAGTATGGGACTGTGGGGATCCTACGAGCAGTACTTC.